This T cell receptor (beta chain) was sequenced during a study of T cell responses to AZD1222 COVID-19 vaccine. Sequencing was performed with immunoSEQ multiplex PCR; in TCRdb, only in-frame clones are kept and a portion is missing. The sample consists of 150,000 to 180,000 clones, about nine tenths of them appearing once. Germline V gives CDR1 LGHDT, CDR2 YNNKEL (reference sequence). This CDR3 comprises 14 residues. Trimming took 8 bases from V and 0 from J, leaving 10 bases between them. This clonotype originated in an adult in good health. The sample consisted of peripheral blood, taken on day 0 of AZD1222 vaccination. The chain joins TRBV3-1 (or the pseudogene TRBV3-2) to TRBJ2-2; D is possibly TRBD2 (5 bases). In DNA, the CDR3 is TGTGCCAGCGAGGGCAGGACGAACACCGGGGAGCTGTTTTTT. Translating gives CASEGRTNTGELFF.